A single sample is the source of the 8 T cell receptor beta chains below, sequenced in a study of T-cell memory formation after mild COVID-19. TCRdb redid the calling of the 5' RACE reads with MiXCR, one entry per CDR3 protein. The sample has 500,000 to 650,000 distinct CDR3 sequences, 20% to 25% seen once. The sample taken for sequencing was PBMCs or a T cell subset sorted from them (not recorded which). These receptors were taken from an adult woman who had mild COVID-19 (a few samples of this study predate the infection). Cell type and time point are not known.

The chain is built from TRBV6-1 and TRBJ1-5; 7 bases agree with TRBD1. V shed 1 base, J shed 6 bases, and the junction held 3 bases outside the gene matches. The CDR3 extends over 14 amino acids. Germline CDR1 and CDR2: MNHNS and SASEGT. The CDR3 loop reads CASSEVHRGQPQHF. CDR3 in DNA: TGTGCCAGCAGTGAAGTACACAGGGGTCAGCCCCAGCATTTT.

Ten or more counts support this clonotype. The CDR3 region has the DNA TGTGCCACCAGTGATTTGCCCGTGGACGGGGTCTACAATGAGCAGTTCTTC. Translating it yields CATSDLPVDGVYNEQFF. V and J are TRBV24-1 and TRBJ2-1; the D gene is possibly TRBD2 (5 bases). V lost 0 bases, J lost 3 bases, and 14 bases lay in between. The CDR3 length is 17 residues. In germline, CDR1 is KGHDR, CDR2 SFDVKD.

The genes are TRBV20-1 and TRBJ1-2; 7 nucleotides line up with TRBD1. The CDR3 extends over 13 amino acids. From germline, CDR1 is DFQATT and CDR2 SNEGSKA (reference sequence). The ends lost 3 bases at V and 8 bases at J; junction bases unmatched: 9. As DNA, the CDR3 is TGCAGTGCTAGGATAGGGACAGTTGGGGGCTACACCTTC. It is translated as CSARIGTVGGYTF.

The rearrangement uses TRBV5-1 and TRBJ2-1; D may correspond to TRBD1 or TRBD2 (5 bases each). The CDR3 runs to 13 residues. V lost 6 bases, J lost 7 bases, and 14 bases lay in between. From germline, CDR1 is SGHRS and CDR2 YFSETQ. CDR3 region: CASKPSGRNEQFF. The CDR3 DNA reads TGCGCCAGCAAACCGTCGGGGCGGAATGAGCAGTTCTTC. Full variable domain (missing parts from reference TRBV5-1 and TRBJ2-1): KAGVTQTPRYLIKTRGQQVTLSCSPISGHRSVSWYQQTPGQGLQFLFEYFSETQRNKGNFPGRFSGRQFSNSRSEMNVSTLELGDSALYLCASKPSGRNEQFFGPGTRLTVL.

The chain recombines TRBV3-1 with TRBJ2-7, with D unresolved. Per germline, CDR1 LGHDT and CDR2 YNNKEL (reference sequence). This CDR3 has 15 residues. Between the trimmed V and J ends, which lost 1 base and 1 base, there was a span of 11 bases. The DNA of the CDR3 is TGTGCCAGCAGCCAAGGTGAGACTCCTTCCTACGAGCAGTACTTC. Translating it yields CASSQGETPSYEQYF.

This clonotype was observed a few times. The J gene is TRBJ2-5, the V gene TRBV12-3 or TRBV12-4; D uncertain. With 3 bases removed from V and 7 bases from J, the gap between germline ends came to 9 bases. CDR3 length: 12 residues. The CDR3 region is CASSFTAGTQYF. For the CDR3, the DNA is TGTGCCAGCAGTTTTACGGCAGGGACCCAGTACTTC.

This clonotype was counted a few times. The rearrangement uses TRBV12-3 or TRBV12-4 and TRBJ1-1; tentatively, D is TRBD1 (6 bases). V gave up 3 bases and J gave up 6 bases, with 14 bases separating them. The CDR3 spans 14 residues. The CDR3 reads CASSFSGAFAEAFF. The CDR3 DNA sequence: TGTGCCAGCAGTTTCTCAGGGGCCTTCGCTGAAGCTTTCTTT.

In its sample, this clonotype was seen once. The rearrangement links TRBV7-9 to TRBJ1-6, with TRBD1 as a possible D gene (5 bases). The CDR3 runs to 15 residues. V was cut by 5 bases and J by 0 bases, with 8 bases left in between. CDR1 is SEHNR and CDR2 is FQNEAQ in the germline V gene (reference sequence). CDR3 DNA: TGTGCCAGCAGCCGGGACGGCTCCTATAATTCACCCCTCCACTTT. Translation gives CASSRDGSYNSPLHF.